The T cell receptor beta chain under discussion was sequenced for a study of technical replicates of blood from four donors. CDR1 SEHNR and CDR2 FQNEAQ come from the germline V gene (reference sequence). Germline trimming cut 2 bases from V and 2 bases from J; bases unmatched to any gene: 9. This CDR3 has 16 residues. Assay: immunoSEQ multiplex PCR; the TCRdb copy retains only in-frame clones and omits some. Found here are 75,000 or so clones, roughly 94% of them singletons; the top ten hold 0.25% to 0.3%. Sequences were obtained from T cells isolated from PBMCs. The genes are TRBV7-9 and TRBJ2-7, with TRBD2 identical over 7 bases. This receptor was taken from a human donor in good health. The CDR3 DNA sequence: TGTGCCAGCAGCTTAAGTCCGGGGGGAGGGACCTACGAGCAGTACTTC. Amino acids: CASSLSPGGGTYEQYF.